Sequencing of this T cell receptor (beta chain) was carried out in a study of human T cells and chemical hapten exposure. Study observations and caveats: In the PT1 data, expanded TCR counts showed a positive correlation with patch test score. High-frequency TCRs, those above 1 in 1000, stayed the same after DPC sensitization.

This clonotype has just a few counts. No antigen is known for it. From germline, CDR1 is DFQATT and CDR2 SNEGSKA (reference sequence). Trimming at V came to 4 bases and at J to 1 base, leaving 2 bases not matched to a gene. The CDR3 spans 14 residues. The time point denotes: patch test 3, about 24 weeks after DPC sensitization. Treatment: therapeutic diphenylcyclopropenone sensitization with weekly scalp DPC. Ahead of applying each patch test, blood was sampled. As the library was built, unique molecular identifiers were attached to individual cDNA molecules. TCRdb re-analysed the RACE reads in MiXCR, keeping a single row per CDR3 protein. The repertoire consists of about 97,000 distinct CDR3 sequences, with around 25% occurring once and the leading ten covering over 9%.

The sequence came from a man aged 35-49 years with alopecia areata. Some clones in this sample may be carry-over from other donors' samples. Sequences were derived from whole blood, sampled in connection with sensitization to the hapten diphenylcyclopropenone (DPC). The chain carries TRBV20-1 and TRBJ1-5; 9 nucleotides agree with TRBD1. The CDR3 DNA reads TGCAGTGCTAAGACAGGGGGAAGCAATCAGCCCCAGCATTTT. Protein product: CSAKTGGSNQPQHF.